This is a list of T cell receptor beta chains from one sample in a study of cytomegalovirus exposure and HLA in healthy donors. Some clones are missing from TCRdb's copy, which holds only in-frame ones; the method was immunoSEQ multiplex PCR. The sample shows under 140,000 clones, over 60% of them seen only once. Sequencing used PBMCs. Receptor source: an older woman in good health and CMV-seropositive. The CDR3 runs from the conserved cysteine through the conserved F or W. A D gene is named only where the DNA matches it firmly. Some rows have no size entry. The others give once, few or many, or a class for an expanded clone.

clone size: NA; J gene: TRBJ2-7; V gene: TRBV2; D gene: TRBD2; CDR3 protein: CASTLAGEQYF; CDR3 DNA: TGTGCCAGCACCCTAGCGGGAGAGCAGTACTTC
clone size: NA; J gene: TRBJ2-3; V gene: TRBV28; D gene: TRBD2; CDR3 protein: CASRGLAESTDTQYF; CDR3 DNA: TGTGCCAGCAGAGGACTAGCGGAGAGCACAGATACGCAGTATTTT
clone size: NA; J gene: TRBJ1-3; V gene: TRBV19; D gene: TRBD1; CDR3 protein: CASRDRDFDSGNTIYF; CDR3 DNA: TGTGCCAGCCGGGACAGGGACTTCGACTCTGGAAACACCATATATTTT
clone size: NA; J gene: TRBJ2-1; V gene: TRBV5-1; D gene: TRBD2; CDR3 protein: CASSKGLAGSSYNEQFF; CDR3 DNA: TGCGCCAGCAGCAAGGGACTAGCGGGTAGCTCCTACAATGAGCAGTTCTTC
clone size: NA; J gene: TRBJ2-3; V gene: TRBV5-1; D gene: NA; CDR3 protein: CASSGQGTDTQYF; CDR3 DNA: TGCGCCAGCAGCGGGCAGGGCACAGATACGCAGTATTTT
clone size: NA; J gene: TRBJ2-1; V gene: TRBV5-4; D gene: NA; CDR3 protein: CASSLDSREEFF; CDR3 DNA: TGTGCCAGCAGCCTTGACTCGAGAGAGGAGTTCTTC
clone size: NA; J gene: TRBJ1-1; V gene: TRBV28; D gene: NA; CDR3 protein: CASGGEGHTEAFF; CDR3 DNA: TGTGCCAGCGGGGGCGAAGGGCACACTGAAGCTTTCTTT
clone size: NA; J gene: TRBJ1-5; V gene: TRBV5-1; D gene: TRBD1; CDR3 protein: CASRSGTGGNQPQHF; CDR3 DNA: TGCGCCAGCAGATCCGGGACAGGGGGCAATCAGCCCCAGCATTTT
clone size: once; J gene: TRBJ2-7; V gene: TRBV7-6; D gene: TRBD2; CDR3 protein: CASSPGLALAYEQYF; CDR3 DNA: TGTGCCAGCAGCCCAGGACTAGCCTTGGCCTACGAGCAGTACTTC
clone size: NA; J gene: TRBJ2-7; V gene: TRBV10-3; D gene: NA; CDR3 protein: CAISEVYSAYEQYF; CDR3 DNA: TGTGCCATCAGTGAGGTCTACAGTGCCTACGAGCAGTACTTC
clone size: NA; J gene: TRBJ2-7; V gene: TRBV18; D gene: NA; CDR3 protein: CASSPRRELSYEQYF; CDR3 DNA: TGTGCCAGCTCACCGCGGCGGGAACTCTCCTACGAGCAGTACTTC
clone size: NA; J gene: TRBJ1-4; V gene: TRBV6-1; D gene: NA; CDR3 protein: CASSEWDIAEKLFF; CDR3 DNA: TGTGCCAGCAGTGAATGGGACATAGCTGAAAAACTGTTTTTT
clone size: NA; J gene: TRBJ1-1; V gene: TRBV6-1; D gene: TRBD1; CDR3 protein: CASRTGQGDTEAFF; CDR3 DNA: TGTGCCAGCAGGACCGGACAGGGTGACACTGAAGCTTTCTTT
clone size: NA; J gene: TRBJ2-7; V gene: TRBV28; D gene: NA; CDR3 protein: CASRAPGPTTAYEQYF; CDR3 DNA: TGTGCCAGCAGGGCTCCAGGGCCCACCACAGCCTACGAGCAGTACTTC
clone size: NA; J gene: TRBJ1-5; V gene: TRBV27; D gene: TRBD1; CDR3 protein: CASSDRVNQPQHF; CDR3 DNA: TGTGCCAGCAGCGACAGGGTCAATCAGCCCCAGCATTTT
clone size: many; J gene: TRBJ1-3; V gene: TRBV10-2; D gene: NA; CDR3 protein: CASSETGYGNTIYF; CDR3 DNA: TGCGCCAGCAGTGAGACGGGTTACGGAAACACCATATATTTT
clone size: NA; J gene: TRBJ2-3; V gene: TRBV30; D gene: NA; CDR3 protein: CAWSSLGTDTQYF; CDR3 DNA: TGTGCCTGGAGCTCACTAGGTACAGATACGCAGTATTTT
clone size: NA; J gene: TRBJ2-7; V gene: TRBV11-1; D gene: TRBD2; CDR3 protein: CASTWTSTSGNNEQYF; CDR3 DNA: TGTGCCAGCACCTGGACCTCGACTAGCGGGAACAACGAGCAGTACTTC
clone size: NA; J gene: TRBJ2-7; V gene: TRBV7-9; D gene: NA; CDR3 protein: CASSLAGTLYF; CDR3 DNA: TGTGCCAGCAGCTTAGCTGGGACTCTGTACTTC
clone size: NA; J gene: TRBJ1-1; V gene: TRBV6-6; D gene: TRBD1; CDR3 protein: CASKDRENTEAFF; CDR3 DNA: TGTGCCAGCAAGGACAGGGAGAACACTGAAGCTTTCTTT
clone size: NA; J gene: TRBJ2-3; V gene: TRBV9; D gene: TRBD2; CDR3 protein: CASSVGNSGSRVGSTDTQYF; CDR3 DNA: TGTGCCAGCAGCGTAGGAAATAGCGGGAGTCGAGTGGGTAGCACAGATACGCAGTATTTT
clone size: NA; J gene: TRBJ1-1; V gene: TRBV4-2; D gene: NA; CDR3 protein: CASSQDSDNTEAFF; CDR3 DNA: TGTGCCAGCAGCCAAGATTCAGATAACACTGAAGCTTTCTTT
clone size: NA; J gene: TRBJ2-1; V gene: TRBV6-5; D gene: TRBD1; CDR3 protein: CASSRQGATEQFF; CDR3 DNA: TGTGCCAGCAGTCGACAGGGGGCGACTGAGCAGTTCTTC
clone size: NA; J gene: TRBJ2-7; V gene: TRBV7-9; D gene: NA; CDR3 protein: CASSPRGNEQYF; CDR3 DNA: TGTGCCAGCAGTCCAAGGGGAAACGAGCAGTACTTC
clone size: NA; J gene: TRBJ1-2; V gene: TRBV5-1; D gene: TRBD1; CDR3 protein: CASSLGQGDPYGYTF; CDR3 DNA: TGCGCCAGCAGCTTGGGACAGGGAGACCCCTATGGCTACACCTTC
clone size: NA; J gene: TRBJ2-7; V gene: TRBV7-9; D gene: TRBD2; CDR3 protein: CASSLWRGAGDYEQYF; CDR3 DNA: TGTGCCAGCAGCCTCTGGCGGGGAGCGGGAGACTACGAGCAGTACTTC
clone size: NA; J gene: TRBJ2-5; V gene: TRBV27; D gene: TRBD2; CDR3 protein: CASSRYSGRAGETQYF; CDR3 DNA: TGTGCCAGCAGTCGCTATAGCGGGAGGGCCGGGGAGACCCAGTACTTC
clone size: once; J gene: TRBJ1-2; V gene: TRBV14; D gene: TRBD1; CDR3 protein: CASSQAGTGGHGYTF; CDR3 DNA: TGTGCCAGCAGCCAAGCCGGGACAGGGGGTCATGGCTACACCTTC
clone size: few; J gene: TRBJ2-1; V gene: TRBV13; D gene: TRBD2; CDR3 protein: CASSSSHLTSGRALYNEQFF; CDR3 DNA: TGTGCCAGCAGCTCCTCGCACCTGACTAGCGGGAGGGCCCTCTACAATGAGCAGTTCTTC
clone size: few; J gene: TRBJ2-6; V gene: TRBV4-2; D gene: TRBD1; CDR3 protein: CASSQDAGGVSGANVLTF; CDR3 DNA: TGTGCCAGCAGCCAAGATGCAGGGGGCGTCTCTGGGGCCAACGTCCTGACTTTC
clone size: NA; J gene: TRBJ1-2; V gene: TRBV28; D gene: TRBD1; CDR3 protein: CASSLDRGYGYTF; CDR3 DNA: TGTGCCAGCAGTTTAGACAGGGGCTATGGCTACACCTTC
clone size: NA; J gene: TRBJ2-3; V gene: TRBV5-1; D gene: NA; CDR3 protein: CASSLGGNTDTQYF; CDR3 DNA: TGCGCCAGCAGCTTGGGCGGAAATACAGATACGCAGTATTTT
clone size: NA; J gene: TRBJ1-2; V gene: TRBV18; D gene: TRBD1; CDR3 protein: CASSPRTGVPMRNYGYTF; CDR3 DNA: TGTGCCAGCTCACCACGGACAGGGGTTCCTATGCGGAACTATGGCTACACCTTC
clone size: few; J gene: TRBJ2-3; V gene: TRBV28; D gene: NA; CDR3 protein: CASSLNLDTQYF; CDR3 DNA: TGTGCCAGCAGTCTCAACTTGGATACGCAGTATTTT
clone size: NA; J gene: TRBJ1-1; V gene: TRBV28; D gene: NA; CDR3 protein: CASSTHGHLTEAFF; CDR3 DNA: TGTGCCAGCAGTACCCATGGACATCTCACTGAAGCTTTCTTT
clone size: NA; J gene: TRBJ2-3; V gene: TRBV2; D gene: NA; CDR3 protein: CASKRSIATDTQYF; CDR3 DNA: TGTGCCAGCAAGCGTAGCATAGCCACAGATACGCAGTATTTT
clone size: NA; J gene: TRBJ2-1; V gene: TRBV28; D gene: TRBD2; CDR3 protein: CASSLPWSPTSGILNEQFF; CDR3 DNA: TGTGCCAGCAGTTTACCTTGGAGTCCCACTAGCGGGATTTTAAATGAGCAGTTCTTC
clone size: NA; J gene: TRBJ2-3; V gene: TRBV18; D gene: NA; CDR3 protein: CASSRAGSTDTQYF; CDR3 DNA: TGTGCCAGCTCACGGGCAGGGAGCACAGATACGCAGTATTTT
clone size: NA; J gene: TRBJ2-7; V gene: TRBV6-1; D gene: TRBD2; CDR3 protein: CASRAGTSDSYEQYF; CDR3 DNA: TGTGCCAGCAGGGCCGGGACTAGCGACTCCTACGAGCAGTACTTC
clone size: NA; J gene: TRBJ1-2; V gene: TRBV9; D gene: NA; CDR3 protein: CASSVSGGSDGYTF; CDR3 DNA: TGTGCCAGCAGCGTATCGGGGGGCTCCGATGGCTACACCTTC